These 28 T cell receptor beta chains were sequenced from one sample in a study of T cells in Graves' hyperthyroidism and ophthalmopathy. TCR beta CDR3 sequences were amplified from RNA transcripts. The TCR CDR3 was amplified in a first-round RT-PCR using the HTBI primer set. TCRdb re-derived calls from the multiplex PCR reads in MiXCR, one entry per CDR3 protein. The sample contains around 300,000 distinct CDR3 sequences, approximately 13% of which appear only once. Sequencing was carried out using blood. The receptors shown here come from a woman aged 40 to 50 with Graves' hyperthyroidism.

CDR3 amino acids: CASSQGYLQGNEQYF. The CDR3 DNA sequence: TGCGCCAGCAGCCAAGGGTATCTACAGGGGAACGAGCAGTACTTC. The genes are TRBV4-1 and TRBJ2-7; 7 positions match TRBD1. The CDR3 covers 15 residues. In germline, CDR1 is MGHRA, CDR2 YSYEKL. V was clipped by 1 base and J by 5 bases; unmatched bases: 8.

Many counts were recorded for this clonotype. The chain employs TRBV6-1 and TRBJ1-5, with a weak D call TRBD1 (5 bases). The CDR3 runs to 13 residues. CDR1 and CDR2 (germline): MNHNS, SASEGT. Between the trimmed V and J ends, which lost 6 bases and 6 bases, there was a span of 12 bases. This CDR3 is CASRGAIRQPQHF. As DNA, the CDR3 is TGTGCCAGCAGAGGGGCCATCCGTCAGCCCCAGCATTTT.

This clonotype has a handful of counts. The CDR3 ends on some other residue instead of the conserved phenylalanine or tryptophan, so this is likely a read error. The chain uses TRBV6-5 and TRBJ1-2; 9 positions match TRBD1. Unmatched junction bases numbered 3, after V lost 0 bases and J lost 4 bases. The CDR3 sequence is 15 residues long. Germline V gives CDR1 MNHEY, CDR2 SVGAGI. CDR3 loop: CASSYSGTGTYGYTL. CDR3 sequence (DNA): TGTGCCAGCAGTTACTCCGGGACAGGGACCTATGGCTACACCCTC.

This clonotype showed up many times. The J gene is TRBJ2-1, the V gene TRBV7-9; D might be TRBD1 (5 bases). The germline V gene has CDR1 SEHNR and CDR2 FQNEAQ (reference sequence). Trimming left V 4 bases short and J 12 bases short, with 16 bases between. CDR3 length: 13 amino acids. In DNA, the CDR3 is TGTGCCAGCAGCTCGAACAGGAGAAGTCGGCAGTTCTTC. It translates to CASSSNRRSRQFF.

This clonotype was observed a few times. This rearrangement joins TRBV12-3 or TRBV12-4 to TRBJ2-6; D gene ambiguous. The length of the CDR3 is 18 residues. V lost 1 base and J lost 4, with 17 bases in between. This CDR3 reads CASSLVEWVGAGANVLTF. The CDR3 DNA is TGTGCCAGCAGTTTAGTAGAGTGGGTGGGTGCCGGGGCCAACGTCCTGACTTTC.

The rearrangement joins TRBV7-3 to TRBJ2-2; TRBD2 aligns across 11 bases. Germline V gene data show CDR1 as SGHTA and CDR2 as FQGTGA. V shed 2 bases and J 0 bases; nucleotides not matched to a gene: 5. The CDR3 is 18 residues long. CDR3 residues: CASSLHLAGGSNTGELFF. CDR3 DNA: TGTGCCAGCAGCTTACATCTAGCGGGAGGCTCGAACACCGGGGAGCTGTTTTTT. The variable domain in full, completed from reference TRBV7-3 and TRBJ2-2, reads GAGVSQTPSNKVTEKGKYVELRCDPISGHTALYWYRQSLGQGPEFLIYFQGTGAADDSGLPNDRFFAVRPEGSVSTLKIQRTERGDSAVYLCASSLHLAGGSNTGELFFGEGSRLTVL.

This clonotype occurred many times. CDR3 DNA: TGTGCCTCGTTAAAGGGAGGGATCCGCGAGCAGTACTTC. Translation: CASLKGGIREQYF. V gene TRBV2 combines with J gene TRBJ2-7, with 7 bases matching TRBD2. V lost 11 bases, J lost 6 bases, and 13 bases stayed unmatched. CDR3 length equals 13 residues. Germline assignment: CDR1 SNHLY and CDR2 FYNNEI.

There are many counts of this clonotype. The gene calls are TRBV11-3 and TRBJ2-1, with 12 nucleotides matching TRBD1. The CDR3 runs 16 residues. From germline, CDR1 is SGHNT and CDR2 YENEEA. The V segment lost 1 base and the J segment 8 bases; nucleotides outside the gene matches: 6. In nucleotides, the CDR3 is TGTGCCAGCAGCTTAGTCCCCGGGACAGGGGGCGATGAGCAGTTCTTC. Encoded protein: CASSLVPGTGGDEQFF.

This clonotype was observed at least ten times. The V gene is TRBV24-1, the J gene TRBJ2-3; the match to TRBD1 covers 7 bases. The CDR3 totals 15 residues. With 4 bases clipped from V and 5 bases from J, the junction kept 8 bases outside the gene matches. The germline CDR1 and CDR2 sequences are KGHDR and SFDVKD. The CDR3 sequence: CATSDVQGVLDTQYF. CDR3 DNA sequence: TGTGCCACCAGTGACGTCCAGGGGGTTCTAGATACGCAGTATTTT.

To note about this clonotype: Given a much more abundant clone one base away, this may be a read error. CDR3 amino acids: CVSSPGASTDTQYF. The CDR3 DNA sequence: TGTGTCAGCAGCCCAGGGGCTAGCACAGATACGCAGTATTTT. The gene calls are TRBV11-3 and TRBJ2-3; D may be TRBD1 (6 bases). This CDR3 comprises 14 residues. Germline V CDR1 and CDR2: SGHNT, YENEEA.

The table lists this clonotype with a few counts. The genes are TRBV6-1 and TRBJ1-6; no definite D call. The ends were cut back, 0 bases at V and 6 bases at J, with 3 bases in the middle. Germline V gene data show CDR1 as MNHNS and CDR2 as SASEGT. This CDR3 region has 13 residues. CDR3 DNA sequence: TGTGCCAGCAGTGAAGCTATTAATTCACCCCTCCACTTT. Its translation is CASSEAINSPLHF.

In this sample, this clonotype turned up many times. The V gene is TRBV20-1, the J gene TRBJ2-3; D is unclear. The CDR3 has 13 residues. Trimming shortened V by 3 bases and J by 0 bases, and 7 bases separated the two germline ends. The germline CDR1 and CDR2 sequences are DFQATT and SNEGSKA (reference sequence). As DNA, the CDR3 is TGCAGTGCTAGTGAGGTCAGCACAGATACGCAGTATTTT. This gives the protein CSASEVSTDTQYF.

At least ten counts were recorded for this clonotype. V is TRBV12-3 or TRBV12-4 and J is TRBJ1-1; D not certain. The ends were cut back, 0 bases at V and 0 bases at J, with 5 bases in the middle. The CDR3 covers 14 residues. The CDR3 DNA sequence: TGTGCCAGCAGTTTAGCCACCCTGAACACTGAAGCTTTCTTT. This encodes CASSLATLNTEAFF.

The sample holds many counts of this clonotype. V is TRBV30 and J is TRBJ1-1; 8 bases are shared with TRBD1. CDR3 size: 12 residues. CDR1 and CDR2 from the germline V gene are GTSNPN and SVGIG (reference sequence). With V trimmed by 5 bases and J by 1 base, 0 bases remained unmatched. CDR3 DNA sequence: TGTGCCTGGGGACAGGGGAACACTGAAGCTTTCTTT. This gives the protein CAWGQGNTEAFF.

This clonotype was seen repeatedly, ten times or more. This chain uses TRBV2 with TRBJ1-5; D is unclear. The germline V gene has CDR1 SNHLY and CDR2 FYNNEI. There are 13 residues in the CDR3. Deletions cut 7 bases from V and 2 bases from J, with 9 bases between. CDR3 in amino acids: CASNREGNQPQHF. The CDR3 coding sequence is TGTGCCAGCAATCGGGAAGGCAATCAGCCCCAGCATTTT.

This clonotype was counted at least ten times. The J gene is TRBJ1-4, the V gene TRBV28; TRBD1 might be the D (6 bases). The germline V gene has CDR1 MDHEN and CDR2 SYDVKM. The CDR3 sequence is 15 residues long. V dropped 4 bases and J dropped 7 bases, with 16 bases sitting between them. CDR3 in amino acids: CASSSRTARSEKLFF. The CDR3 nucleotides read TGTGCCAGCAGTTCCCGGACAGCACGTTCTGAAAAACTGTTTTTT.

V usage is TRBV19 and J usage is TRBJ1-2, with TRBD1 matching over 8 bases. Trimming cost V 5 bases and J 5 bases; bases outside gene matches: 4. This CDR3 is built from 13 residues. The V gene's germline CDR1 is LNHDA and CDR2 SQIVND (reference sequence). In DNA, the CDR3 is TGTGCCAGTAGTGGACAGGGAAAGTATGGCTACACCTTC. It yields the protein CASSGQGKYGYTF.

The genes are TRBV7-6 and TRBJ1-1; D may be TRBD1 (6 bases). Germline-derived CDR1 and CDR2 are SGHVS and FNYEAQ. This CDR3 spans 14 amino acids. V was cut by 6 bases and J by 4 bases, with 15 bases left in between. The CDR3 region is CASREGQGFTEAFF. The CDR3 nucleotides are TGTGCCAGCAGGGAGGGGCAGGGGTTCACTGAAGCTTTCTTT. Together with reference TRBV7-6 and TRBJ1-1, the CDR3 gives the full variable domain: GAGVSQSPRYKVTKRGQDVALRCDPISGHVSLYWYRQALGQGPEFLTYFNYEAQQDKSGLPNDRFSAERPEGSISTLTIQRTEQRDSAMYRCASREGQGFTEAFFGQGTRLTVV.

This clonotype was counted ten times or more. This rearrangement joins TRBV2 to TRBJ2-3, with TRBD2 identical over 7 bases. Germline V gives CDR1 SNHLY, CDR2 FYNNEI. J lost 5 bases, V lost 8 bases, and 10 bases had no gene match. The CDR3 totals 14 residues. The CDR3 DNA is TGTGCCAGCGGGAAATCCTCGGGAGGAGATACGCAGTATTTT. This translates into CASGKSSGGDTQYF.

This clonotype showed up many times. V gene TRBV24-1 combines with J gene TRBJ2-2; 9 bases line up with TRBD1. This CDR3 contains 16 residues. Germline V gene sequence: CDR1 KGHDR, CDR2 SFDVKD. V shed 3 bases and J 2 bases; nucleotides not matched to a gene: 3. The CDR3 DNA sequence: TGTGCCACCAGTGATCTGGGACAGGGAAACACCGGGGAGCTGTTTTTT. It yields the protein CATSDLGQGNTGELFF.

This clonotype was counted many times. This chain's CDR3 is CASSIRGADTQYF. The CDR3 DNA follows: TGTGCCAGCAGCATCCGGGGCGCAGATACGCAGTATTTT. The V call is TRBV12-3 or TRBV12-4, the J call TRBJ2-3; D is perhaps TRBD1 or TRBD2 (5 bases each). This CDR3 has 13 residues. Between the trimmed V and J ends, which lost 6 bases and 4 bases, there was a span of 11 bases.

The genes are TRBV28 and TRBJ1-2, with TRBD1 matching over 9 bases. V shed 5 bases and J 2 bases; nucleotides not matched to a gene: 6. This CDR3 has 15 amino acids. CDR1 and CDR2 from the germline V gene are MDHEN and SYDVKM. This CDR3 is CASSTLGQGNYGYTF. The CDR3 DNA is TGTGCCAGCAGTACACTAGGACAGGGGAACTATGGCTACACCTTC.

The V and J genes are TRBV7-9 and TRBJ2-4, with 8 nucleotides matching TRBD1. The V and J ends lost 5 bases and 6 bases, in that order; junction bases with no gene match: 6. CDR1 and CDR2 (germline): SEHNR, FQNEAQ (reference sequence). This CDR3 has 14 amino acids. CDR3 residues: CASSLGQGGNIQYF. The CDR3 region has the DNA TGTGCCAGCAGCCTCGGACAGGGCGGAAACATTCAGTACTTC.

Only one count was recorded for this clonotype. This chain joins TRBV9 and TRBJ2-5; TRBD2 might be the D (5 bases). CDR1 is SGDLS and CDR2 is YYNGEE in the germline V gene. CDR3 size: 16 residues. V was trimmed by 0 bases and J by 1 base, leaving 13 bases between them. This CDR3 is CASSVDLRAAQETQYF. CDR3 coding DNA: TGTGCCAGCAGCGTAGATCTGCGGGCTGCCCAAGAGACCCAGTACTTC.

The chain couples TRBV27 to TRBJ2-5, with D perhaps being TRBD1 or TRBD2 (5 bases each). V was trimmed by 3 bases and J by 5 bases, leaving 13 bases between them. The CDR3 extends over 14 amino acids. CDR1 and CDR2 (germline): MNHEY, SMNVEV (reference sequence). The CDR3: CASSFGASGETQYF. CDR3 DNA: TGTGCCAGCAGTTTCGGGGCTAGTGGGGAGACCCAGTACTTC.

This clonotype has a count of ten or more. V usage is TRBV6-1 and J usage is TRBJ2-5, with unresolved D. Germline assignment: CDR1 MNHNS and CDR2 SASEGT. CDR3 size: 15 residues. V gave up 5 bases and J gave up 0 bases, with 13 bases separating them. CDR3 nucleotide sequence: TGTGCCAGCAGTCCCCGAAGGGCGGACCAAGAGACCCAGTACTTC. Encoded protein: CASSPRRADQETQYF.

This clonotype was recorded many times. This chain joins TRBV11-2 and TRBJ2-5; 7 positions agree with TRBD1. Germline V gene lookup returns CDR1 SGHAT and CDR2 FQNNGV. The V and J ends lost 1 base and 5 bases, in that order; junction bases with no gene match: 7. This CDR3 is 15 amino acids long. Here the CDR3 DNA reads TGTGCCAGCAGCTTAGTAGAACTCAGGGGGGAGACCCAGTACTTC. Protein: CASSLVELRGETQYF.

This clonotype has ten or more counts. V is TRBV7-8 and J is TRBJ1-1, with TRBD1 identical over 7 bases. CDR1 and CDR2 (germline): SGHVS, FQNEAQ. The J segment lost 8 bases and the V segment lost 1 base, leaving 10 bases of the junction unmatched. This CDR3 has 15 residues. The CDR3: CASSLGGTVDLEAFF. The DNA of the CDR3 is TGTGCCAGCAGCTTAGGGGGGACAGTCGATTTGGAAGCTTTCTTT.